This T cell receptor beta chain was identified during a study of blood T cell repertoires in COVID-19. The table came from immunoSEQ multiplex PCR; TCRdb's copy has only in-frame clones and leaves some out. The table includes approximately 90,000 clones, about nine tenths detected once. CDR1 and CDR2 from the germline V gene are SGDLS and YYNGEE. V was trimmed by 3 bases and J by 3 bases, leaving 10 bases between them. The CDR3 has 14 residues. The clonotype originates from a woman aged 80 or over with acute or convalescent COVID-19. The source material was peripheral blood. The V call is TRBV9, the J call TRBJ1-5, with D possibly matching TRBD1 (6 bases). The CDR3 protein is CASSEGGFNQPQHF. The CDR3 region has the DNA TGTGCCAGCAGCGAGGGGGGGTTCAATCAGCCCCAGCATTTT. Full variable domain (outside the CDR3, taken from reference TRBV9 and TRBJ1-5): DSGVTQTPKHLITATGQRVTLRCSPRSGDLSVYWYQQSLDQGLQFLIQYYNGEERAKGNILERFSAQQFPDLHSELNLSSLELGDSALYFCASSEGGFNQPQHFGDGTRLSIL.